This entry lists 20 T cell receptor beta chains sequenced from one sample in a study of blood T cell repertoires in COVID-19 (dated by TCRdb to the early 2020s). Libraries were prepared through the immunoSEQ multiplex PCR assay. Here the immuneACCESS table is served through TCRdb, limited to in-frame sequences with V and J called. Missing clones are a known gap in these copies; in checked studies unresolved V genes cover under half, and the rest lacks a known reason. This sample comprises about 140,000 clones, around 72% of them detected only once. Of the sample, less than 2% falls within the top ten clones. Material: peripheral blood. The receptors here all came from a woman aged 60 to 75 with acute or convalescent COVID-19.

This clone was counted once. V usage is TRBV4-1 and J usage is TRBJ2-1; 7 bases line up with TRBD1. The CDR3 contains 16 residues. Unmatched junction bases numbered 8, after V lost 3 bases and J lost 3 bases. The V gene's germline CDR1 is MGHRA and CDR2 YSYEKL. The CDR3 protein is CASSQDRQGLYNEQFF. The CDR3 nucleotides are TGCGCCAGCAGCCAGGATAGACAGGGTCTCTACAATGAGCAGTTCTTC.

This clone was seen only once. This rearrangement joins TRBV27 to TRBJ2-1, with a tentative D call TRBD1 (5 bases). CDR3 length equals 13 residues. Germline V gives CDR1 MNHEY, CDR2 SMNVEV (reference sequence). Trimming took off 6 bases at V and 4 bases at J, with 10 bases between the two ends. CDR3 nucleotides: TGTGCCAGCAGCCCGGACATTTACAATGAGCAGTTCTTC. Protein: CASSPDIYNEQFF.

The chain joins TRBV5-1 to TRBJ2-3; D perhaps matches TRBD2 (6 bases). V lost 6 bases and J 14 bases, leaving 19 bases between the germline ends. This CDR3 has 12 amino acids. Per the germline V gene, CDR1 is SGHRS and CDR2 is YFSETQ. CDR3 loop: CASNRAGSQMYF. The CDR3 DNA sequence: TGCGCCAGCAACAGAGCCGGGAGCCAGATGTATTTT.

This clone was detected only once. This chain links TRBV11-1 with TRBJ2-7; D perhaps matches TRBD1 (8 bases). Germline CDR1 is SGHAT and CDR2 is FQDESV (reference sequence). This CDR3 is 15 amino acids long. V gave up 5 bases and J gave up 3 bases, with 17 bases separating them. DNA of the CDR3: TGTGCCAGCAGCGAAGCGGGACAGGTGGACTACGAGCAGTACTTC. Its translation is CASSEAGQVDYEQYF.

The rearrangement uses TRBV4-2 and TRBJ2-7; 8 bases fit TRBD2. CDR3 size: 16 residues. Germline CDR1 reads LGHNA; CDR2 reads YNFKEQ. The ends lost 0 bases at V and 6 bases at J; junction bases unmatched: 10. The CDR3 is CASSQDRSGGPSEQYF. In DNA, the CDR3 is TGTGCCAGCAGCCAAGATAGGTCGGGAGGGCCTAGCGAGCAGTACTTC.

This clone came up a few times. This CDR3 reads CATSEGTSGNSYEQYF. CDR3 in DNA: TGTGCCACCAGTGAAGGGACTAGCGGAAACTCCTACGAGCAGTACTTC. The chain recombines TRBV24-1 with TRBJ2-7; the match to TRBD2 covers 11 bases. V was clipped by 4 bases and J by 0 bases; unmatched bases: 4. Germline-derived CDR1 and CDR2 are KGHDR and SFDVKD. CDR3 size: 16 residues.

This clone was picked up one time. V usage is TRBV7-3 and J usage is TRBJ2-1; 10 bases fit TRBD2. J gave up 4 bases and V 1 base, and 13 bases lay outside the gene matches. CDR1 and CDR2 from the germline V gene are SGHTA and FQGTGA. The length of the CDR3 is 19 residues. For the CDR3, the DNA is TGTGCCAGCAGCTTAAACCCCCCGAGTACTAGCGGGATTTACAATGAGCAGTTCTTC. Translation gives CASSLNPPSTSGIYNEQFF.

Only one count was recorded for this clone. V and J are TRBV11-2 and TRBJ1-2; weak D call: TRBD1 (5 bases). Deletions cut 0 bases from V and 5 bases from J, with 16 bases between. The germline V gene has CDR1 SGHAT and CDR2 FQNNGV. The CDR3 spans 16 residues. CDR3 protein: CASSLESSLGGYGYTF. In DNA, the CDR3 is TGTGCCAGCAGCTTAGAAAGTTCCTTGGGGGGTTATGGCTACACCTTC. The whole variable domain, remainder taken from reference TRBV11-2 and TRBJ1-2, is EAGVAQSPRYKIIEKRQSVAFWCNPISGHATLYWYQQILGQGPKLLIQFQNNGVVDDSQLPKDRFSAERLKGVDSTLKIQPAKLEDSAVYLCASSLESSLGGYGYTFGSGTRLTVV.

The chain joins TRBV29-1 to TRBJ2-5; 7 bases line up with TRBD1. The ends lost 0 bases at V and 1 base at J; junction bases unmatched: 8. Germline CDR1 reads SQVTM; CDR2 reads ANQGSEA. The CDR3 extends over 16 amino acids. CDR3 DNA: TGCAGCGTTGAAGACCCAGGGGGATGGAGCCAAGAGACCCAGTACTTC. This codes for CSVEDPGGWSQETQYF.

The chain couples TRBV6-1 to TRBJ2-3; no definite D call. CDR1 and CDR2 (germline): MNHNS, SASEGT. The V and J ends lost 4 bases and 6 bases respectively, with 8 bases between them. The CDR3 consists of 12 residues. The CDR3 is CASSGARDTQYF. CDR3 sequence (DNA): TGTGCCAGCAGTGGAGCGAGGGATACGCAGTATTTT.

This chain's CDR3 is CAWSVSSGNTIYF. The CDR3 DNA reads TGTGCCTGGAGTGTCTCGTCTGGAAACACCATATATTTT. The V and J genes are TRBV30 and TRBJ1-3; D gene ambiguous. The CDR3 totals 13 residues. Trimming took off 0 bases at V and 1 base at J, with 4 bases between the two ends. Germline CDR1 and CDR2: GTSNPN and SVGIG (reference sequence).

V is TRBV19 and J is TRBJ2-5; 7 bases agree with TRBD2. V shed 3 bases, J shed 4 bases, and the junction held 8 bases outside the gene matches. The CDR3 length is 15 residues. Germline values: CDR1 LNHDA, CDR2 SQIVND (reference sequence). CDR3 in DNA: TGTGCCAGTAGTATCCCTGCGGGAGCCTCAGAGACCCAGTACTTC. Translating gives CASSIPAGASETQYF.

The chain has TRBV5-1 and TRBJ1-1; 10 bases align to TRBD1. Germline CDR1 SGHRS, CDR2 YFSETQ. The CDR3 sequence is 14 residues long. V trimming: 4 bases; J trimming: 1 base; junction bases outside the gene matches: 1. The CDR3 coding sequence is TGCGCCAGCAGCCGACAGGGGGCGAACACTGAAGCTTTCTTT. Encoded protein: CASSRQGANTEAFF.

The gene calls are TRBV11-2 and TRBJ1-2, with 8 bases aligning to TRBD1. The CDR3 contains 13 residues. V shed 5 bases, J shed 8 bases, and the junction held 7 bases outside the gene matches. Germline V gene lookup returns CDR1 SGHAT and CDR2 FQNNGV. The CDR3 sequence: CASSRQGSGGYTF. Here the CDR3 DNA reads TGTGCCAGCAGCCGACAGGGGTCGGGAGGCTACACCTTC.

This chain uses TRBV12-3 or TRBV12-4 with TRBJ2-1; 11 nucleotides agree with TRBD2. There are 13 residues in the CDR3. Trimming at V came to 7 bases and at J to 10 bases, leaving 6 bases not matched to a gene. The chain's CDR3 is CASTPSGRSEQFF. For the CDR3, the DNA is TGTGCCAGCACACCTAGCGGGAGGTCCGAGCAGTTCTTC.

This clone was detected only once. The gene calls are TRBV2 and TRBJ1-6; perhaps TRBD1 as D (5 bases). V lost 6 bases and J 8 bases, leaving 14 bases between the germline ends. CDR1 is SNHLY, CDR2 FYNNEI, per germline. The CDR3 is 14 residues long. The CDR3 sequence: CASSFGRAHSPLHF. CDR3 bases: TGTGCCAGCAGCTTTGGCAGGGCGCATTCACCCCTCCACTTT. The full variable domain, completed using reference TRBV2 and TRBJ1-6, is EPEVTQTPSHQVTQMGQEVILRCVPISNHLYFYWYRQILGQKVEFLVSFYNNEISEKSEIFDDQFSVERPDGSNFTLKIRSTKLEDSAMYFCASSFGRAHSPLHFGNGTRLTVT.

The genes are TRBV6-1 and TRBJ1-6; D might be TRBD1 (6 bases). CDR1 and CDR2 from the germline V gene are MNHNS and SASEGT. There are 17 residues in the CDR3. V was shortened by 2 bases and J by 4 bases, with 15 bases between the two germline ends. The CDR3 nucleotides are TGTGCCAGCAGTGAAAGCCCCGACAGGCCATATAATTCACCCCTCCACTTT. This codes for CASSESPDRPYNSPLHF.

The rearrangement joins TRBV7-2 to TRBJ2-1; 7 bases line up with TRBD2. The V gene's germline CDR1 is SGHTA and CDR2 FQGNSA. This CDR3 region has 17 residues. With V trimmed by 2 bases and J by 3 bases, 10 bases remained unmatched. CDR3 nucleotide sequence: TGTGCCAGCAGCTTAAACGGAGCGGGACGGGACTACAATGAGCAGTTCTTC. It is translated as CASSLNGAGRDYNEQFF.

This clone was detected once. The CDR3 loop reads CASSLLGGGRAENIQYF. The DNA of the CDR3 is TGTGCCAGCTCACTGCTAGGTGGCGGGAGGGCCGAAAACATTCAGTACTTC. The J gene is TRBJ2-4, the V gene TRBV18, with 9 bases identical to TRBD2. V lost 4 bases to trimming and J lost 5 bases; unmatched junction nucleotides: 12. Per germline, CDR1 KGHSH and CDR2 LQKENI. This CDR3 region has 17 residues.

This clone has only a few counts. The chain recombines TRBV27 with TRBJ1-2; D perhaps matches TRBD1 (6 bases). The CDR3 extends over 13 amino acids. The V and J ends lost 7 bases and 4 bases respectively, with 13 bases between them. Germline-derived CDR1 and CDR2 are MNHEY and SMNVEV (reference sequence). Here the CDR3 DNA reads TGTGCCAGCAAAACCCAGGGGTCCTATGGCTACACCTTC. The encoded protein is CASKTQGSYGYTF.